The subject of this entry is one T cell receptor beta chain. This entry comes from a study of T cell repertoires in ileal Crohn's disease. Here immunoSEQ multiplex PCR was the method, and the copy in TCRdb shows in-frame clones only, minus some. The sample includes approximately 13,000 clones, around four fifths of them seen just once. This CDR3 contains 14 residues. With V trimmed by 4 bases and J by 5 bases, 3 bases remained unmatched. Germline CDR1 and CDR2: SGHNT and YYREEE (reference sequence). This clonotype was obtained from an adult with Crohn's disease. The sample comprised ileal tissue. The rearrangement links TRBV5-4 to TRBJ2-3; TRBD2 aligns across 11 bases. The CDR3 sequence: CASSLLAGEDTQYF. The CDR3 DNA is TGTGCCAGCAGCCTACTAGCGGGAGAAGATACGCAGTATTTT. The variable domain in full, with the rest retrieved from reference TRBV5-4 and TRBJ2-3, is ETGVTQSPTHLIKTRGQQVTLRCSSQSGHNTVSWYQQALGQGPQFIFQYYREEENGRGNFPPRFSGLQFPNYSSELNVNALELDDSALYLCASSLLAGEDTQYFGPGTRLTVL.